What follows are 10 T cell receptor beta chains derived from one specimen sequenced in a study of T cell repertoires in cytomegalovirus infection. One entry per CDR3 protein, called by TCRdb with MiXCR from the reads. The table records 250,000 or so distinct CDR3 sequences, approximately 17% of them present only once. Sequencing input: CD8+ T cells from PBMCs. The receptors shown here come from a human donor in good health (CMV status not recorded). Some clones in this sample may be carry-over from other donors' samples.

This clonotype was recorded at least ten times. This chain uses TRBV7-2 with TRBJ1-4; D uncertain. Trimming pared 1 base from V and 10 bases from J, leaving 10 bases between. The CDR3 is made up of 13 amino acids. The germline gives CDR1 SGHTA, CDR2 FQGNSA. The CDR3 DNA follows: TGTGCCAGCAGCTTAGGGGGAATGGCAAAACTGTTTTTT. Translating gives CASSLGGMAKLFF.

The rearrangement uses TRBV4-3 and TRBJ1-4, with 7 bases aligning to TRBD1. CDR1 LGHNA and CDR2 YSLEER come from the germline V gene. This CDR3 is 15 amino acids long. With V trimmed by 1 base and J by 8 bases, 7 bases remained unmatched. As DNA, the CDR3 is TGCGCCAGCAGCCAAGGTACAGGGGAGCGGGAAAAACTGTTTTTT. Residues: CASSQGTGEREKLFF.

V usage is TRBV11-2 and J usage is TRBJ2-2; D is unclear. CDR1 SGHAT and CDR2 FQNNGV come from the germline V gene. V dropped 5 bases and J dropped 5 bases, with 18 bases sitting between them. The CDR3 extends over 16 amino acids. For the CDR3, the DNA is TGTGCCAGCAGCCCCGACCTAGGCTGGGGAACCGGGGAGCTGTTTTTT. Translation gives CASSPDLGWGTGELFF.

This clonotype was observed a handful of times. The V call is TRBV28, the J call TRBJ2-3; D is uncertain. Trimming cost V 6 bases and J 2 bases, with 15 bases left between them. The germline V gene has CDR1 MDHEN and CDR2 SYDVKM. CDR3 length equals 15 residues. CDR3 nucleotides: TGTGCCAGCAGGCAACGATGGCGGACCACAGATACGCAGTATTTT. It is translated as CASRQRWRTTDTQYF.

The chain recombines TRBV20-1 with TRBJ1-1; D is possibly TRBD1 (5 bases). CDR1 DFQATT and CDR2 SNEGSKA come from the germline V gene (reference sequence). Trimming stripped 6 bases from V and 7 bases from J, with 15 bases between. The CDR3 contains 12 residues. The CDR3 nucleotides are TGCAGTGCCGACAGAGTGAGGGGTGAAGCTTTCTTT. Translated: CSADRVRGEAFF.

V is TRBV12-3 or TRBV12-4 and J is TRBJ1-5, with 8 bases aligning to TRBD1. The V and J ends lost 5 bases and 6 bases, in that order; junction bases with no gene match: 9. The CDR3 runs to 15 residues. CDR3 sequence (DNA): TGTGCCAGCAGTCGGAAAATCGACAGGGGTCAGCCCCAGCATTTT. Its translation is CASSRKIDRGQPQHF.

This clonotype has a handful of counts. The CDR3 loop is CASSFTGGFFSYEQYF. CDR3 coding DNA: TGTGCCAGCAGTTTTACCGGGGGGTTTTTCTCCTACGAGCAGTACTTC. The V call is TRBV28, the J call TRBJ2-7; 7 bases map to TRBD2. V gave up 3 bases and J gave up 0 bases; unmatched junction bases: 8. Germline V CDR1 and CDR2: MDHEN, SYDVKM. CDR3 length: 16 residues. The full variable domain, in which reference TRBV28 and TRBJ2-7 provide the parts outside the CDR3, is DVKVTQSSRYLVKRTGEKVFLECVQDMDHENMFWYRQDPGLGLRLIYFSYDVKMKEKGDIPEGYSVSREKKERFSLILESASTNQTSMYLCASSFTGGFFSYEQYFGPGTRLTVT.

The V and J genes are TRBV4-2 and TRBJ1-2; the match to TRBD1 covers 7 bases. The CDR3 consists of 15 residues. V was clipped by 3 bases and J by 6 bases; unmatched bases: 10. Germline loops: CDR1 LGHNA, CDR2 YNFKEQ. CDR3 nucleotides: TGTGCCAGCAGCCATGGGGACAGCGTTTCGGATGGCTACACCTTC. Its translation: CASSHGDSVSDGYTF.

V is TRBV2 and J is TRBJ2-5; the match to TRBD1 covers 10 bases. V was pared by 6 bases and J by 5 bases, with 6 bases of the junction left unmatched. Germline V gene lookup returns CDR1 SNHLY and CDR2 FYNNEI. The CDR3 contains 14 residues. The CDR3 region has the DNA TGTGCCAGCAGACGACAGGGGGCGCGGGAGACCCAGTACTTC. This codes for CASRRQGARETQYF.

The chain links TRBV5-5 to TRBJ2-5, with TRBD1 matching 8 bases. The CDR3 runs to 17 residues. V was pared by 0 bases and J by 5 bases, with 12 bases of the junction left unmatched. Per the germline V gene, CDR1 is SGHKS and CDR2 is YYEKEE (reference sequence). The CDR3 region is CASSLGTGNPLAETQYF. The DNA of the CDR3 is TGTGCCAGCAGCTTGGGGACAGGGAACCCCTTGGCCGAGACCCAGTACTTC.